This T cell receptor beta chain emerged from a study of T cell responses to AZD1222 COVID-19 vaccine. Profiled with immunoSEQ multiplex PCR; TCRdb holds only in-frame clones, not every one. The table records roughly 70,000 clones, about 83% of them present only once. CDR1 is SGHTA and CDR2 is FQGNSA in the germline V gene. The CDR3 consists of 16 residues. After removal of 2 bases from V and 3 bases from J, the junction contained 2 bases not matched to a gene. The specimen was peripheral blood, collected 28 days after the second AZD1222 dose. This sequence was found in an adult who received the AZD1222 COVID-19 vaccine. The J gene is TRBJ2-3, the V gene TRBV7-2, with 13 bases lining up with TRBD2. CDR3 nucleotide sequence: TGTGCCAGCAGCTTAACTAGCGGGGGGGTGACAGATACGCAGTATTTT. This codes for CASSLTSGGVTDTQYF.